The 30 T cell receptor beta chains in this list originate from one sample, sequenced in a study of CXCR3-negative and CXCR3-positive naive CD8 T cells. General study results and limits: Hydrophobicity was higher for TRB CDR3s found in CXCR3-positive naive cells than in CXCR3-negative naive cells.

Antigen specificity for these receptors is unknown. All TRB cDNA libraries came from 5' RACE performed with UMI labels. TCRdb reprocessed the 5' RACE reads and stores each CDR3 protein as one record, lacking DNA. This sample contains 50,000 to 70,000 distinct CDR3 sequences. The specimen sequenced was naive CXCR3+ CD8+ T cells from blood. As for subset: CD45RO-CCR7+CD27+CD95- naive CD8+ T cells expressing CXCR3 (TNR3+). These receptors all come from a human donor in good health. Some clones in this sample may be carry-over from other donors' samples.

This chain joins TRBV28 and TRBJ2-1; the TCRdb D gene call, TRBD2, has no DNA to confirm it. The germline CDR1 and CDR2 sequences are MDHEN and SYDVKM. The CDR3 consists of 15 residues. The CDR3: CASSELSGGALGQFF.

The rearrangement uses TRBV28 and TRBJ1-4. The CDR3 extends over 11 amino acids. The germline V gene encodes CDR1 MDHEN and CDR2 SYDVKM. The CDR3 reads CASSGNEKLFF.

This chain uses TRBV24-1 with TRBJ2-1; lacking DNA, the TRBD2 call made by TCRdb goes unchecked. The CDR3 spans 15 residues. Germline V CDR1 and CDR2: KGHDR, SFDVKD. CDR3 region: CATSDLAGGLGEQFF.

The rearrangement joins TRBV7-2 to TRBJ2-5; TCRdb gives TRBD1 as the D gene, but with no DNA this cannot be confirmed. The V gene's germline CDR1 is SGHTA and CDR2 FQGNSA. The CDR3 has 17 amino acids. The CDR3 region is CASSLGGLLGARETQYF.

This chain connects TRBV7-9 to TRBJ2-2; TCRdb outputs TRBD2, but without DNA this stays unchecked. The germline gives CDR1 SEHNR, CDR2 FQNEAQ (reference sequence). The CDR3 has 16 residues. CDR3 amino acids: CASSLVPSRNTGELFF.

V usage is TRBV15 and J usage is TRBJ2-5; TCRdb calls TRBD1, which cannot be checked without DNA. Germline CDR1 reads LNHNV; CDR2 reads YYDKDF (reference sequence). CDR3 length: 14 residues. CDR3 amino acids: CATSLGDYQETQYF.

The chain recombines TRBV29-1 with TRBJ1-1. CDR1 is SQVTM, CDR2 ANQGSEA, per germline. The CDR3 covers 12 residues. The chain's CDR3 is CSVGNVYTEAFF.

J is TRBJ2-1 and V is TRBV13. This CDR3 is 12 amino acids long. Germline CDR1 PRHDT, CDR2 FYEKMQ (reference sequence). CDR3 amino acids: CASSLDMNEQFF.

The chain has TRBV20-1 and TRBJ1-1. There are 13 residues in the CDR3. Germline CDR1 reads DFQATT; CDR2 reads SNEGSKA (reference sequence). CDR3: CSARVGGNTEAFF.

This chain connects TRBV11-2 to TRBJ2-7; the TCRdb call, TRBD1, lacks DNA for checking. This CDR3 region has 16 residues. From germline, CDR1 is SGHAT and CDR2 FQNNGV. The CDR3 region is CASSLAGGHNYYEQYF.

The genes are TRBV7-3 and TRBJ2-2. The CDR3 length is 12 residues. The germline V gene has CDR1 SGHTA and CDR2 FQGTGA. CDR3: CASSLIVGELFF.

The chain employs TRBV12-3 or TRBV12-4 and TRBJ2-1. The CDR3 runs 13 residues. CDR3 amino acids: CASRTRPDNEQFF.

The chain uses TRBV12-5 and TRBJ2-4; TCRdb calls TRBD2, which cannot be checked without DNA. Germline V gives CDR1 LGHNT, CDR2 FRNRAP. The CDR3 extends over 14 amino acids. CDR3 protein: CASGTPLAGSIQYF.

The chain joins TRBV25-1 to TRBJ1-1; TCRdb reports TRBD1, a call that lacks DNA to check it against. The CDR3 is 14 residues long. Germline V lookup: CDR1 MGHDK, CDR2 SYGVNS. The chain's CDR3 is CASSAGTGNTEAFF.

The V call is TRBV6-2 or TRBV6-3, the J call TRBJ1-2; no DNA is available, so the TRBD1 call from TCRdb remains unchecked. CDR1 MNHEY and CDR2 SVGEGT come from the germline V gene. This CDR3 is built from 16 residues. The chain's CDR3 is CASSFVRDRGEYGYTF.

This chain connects TRBV4-2 to TRBJ2-3; TCRdb designates TRBD1, a call that cannot be tested without DNA. The CDR3 sequence is 15 residues long. The germline V gene encodes CDR1 LGHNA and CDR2 YNFKEQ. The chain's CDR3 is CASSQENGGADTQYF.

The J gene is TRBJ1-1, the V gene TRBV7-3; lacking DNA, the TRBD1 call made by TCRdb goes unchecked. Looked up from germline, CDR1 is SGHTA and CDR2 is FQGTGA. This CDR3 region has 14 residues. CDR3 region: CASSLNSGPTEAFF.

This chain links TRBV4-2 with TRBJ2-7. The CDR3 consists of 13 residues. Germline values: CDR1 LGHNA, CDR2 YNFKEQ. CDR3 in amino acids: CASSQVGSYEQYF.

The V gene is TRBV6-5, the J gene TRBJ2-3. The V gene's germline CDR1 is MNHEY and CDR2 SVGAGI. The CDR3 has 15 amino acids. CDR3 in amino acids: CASRMSNRGTDTQYF.

The V and J genes are TRBV29-1 and TRBJ1-2. This CDR3 is 14 amino acids long. Germline CDR1 reads SQVTM; CDR2 reads ANQGSEA. The CDR3 spells CSVEVPTGPWGYTF.

The chain is built from TRBV4-2 and TRBJ2-1; TCRdb lists TRBD1, though no DNA is available to test this call. CDR3 length: 16 residues. Looked up from germline, CDR1 is LGHNA and CDR2 is YNFKEQ. CDR3 sequence: CASSQVAGLSYNEQFF.

The chain couples TRBV5-1 to TRBJ1-1; TCRdb picks TRBD1, but there is no DNA to check that call. This CDR3 is 12 amino acids long. CDR1 and CDR2 (germline): SGHRS, YFSETQ. This CDR3 reads CASSFRGVEAFF.

This clonotype registers medium-sized by frequency. The rearrangement links TRBV29-1 to TRBJ1-1; absent DNA, TCRdb's TRBD1 call cannot be checked. Germline CDR1 and CDR2: SQVTM and ANQGSEA. There are 13 residues in the CDR3. CDR3 sequence reads: CSVRDREGAEAFF.

The rearrangement links TRBV2 to TRBJ2-2. This CDR3 is 13 amino acids long. Germline CDR1 is SNHLY and CDR2 is FYNNEI. The CDR3 spells CASKGTAHGELFF. The entire variable domain, with the rest obtained from reference TRBV2 and TRBJ2-2, is as follows: EPEVTQTPSHQVTQMGQEVILRCVPISNHLYFYWYRQILGQKVEFLVSFYNNEISEKSEIFDDQFSVERPDGSNFTLKIRSTKLEDSAMYFCASKGTAHGELFFGEGSRLTVL.

CDR3: CASSYSGRGGDTDTQYF. The rearrangement uses TRBV6-6 and TRBJ2-3; TCRdb returns TRBD2, unconfirmable since there is no DNA. Germline V gene sequence: CDR1 MNHNY, CDR2 SVGAGI (reference sequence). CDR3 size: 17 residues.

The gene calls are TRBV10-3 and TRBJ1-4; TCRdb lists TRBD1, though no DNA is available to test this call. CDR1 is ENHRY and CDR2 is SYGVKD in the germline V gene. The CDR3 covers 14 residues. Here the CDR3 reads CAISVGQGTEKLFF.

The chain uses TRBV28 and TRBJ2-7; TCRdb calls TRBD1, which cannot be checked without DNA. The CDR3 runs to 14 residues. CDR1 is MDHEN, CDR2 SYDVKM, per germline. The CDR3 spells CASNQDRAVYEQYF.

J is TRBJ2-1 and V is TRBV20-1; the D call from TCRdb, TRBD2, cannot be confirmed without DNA. CDR1 and CDR2 from the germline V gene are DFQATT and SNEGSKA (reference sequence). CDR3 length equals 17 residues. CDR3 residues: CSAFGLAGSEPVNEQFF.

The chain employs TRBV4-2 and TRBJ2-1; TCRdb calls TRBD1, which cannot be checked without DNA. Germline CDR1 and CDR2: LGHNA and YNFKEQ. The CDR3 spans 15 residues. The CDR3: CASSPGASSYNEQFF.

The chain links TRBV27 to TRBJ1-6; TCRdb's D call of TRBD1 is untestable without DNA. This CDR3 contains 13 residues. Germline V gene sequence: CDR1 MNHEY, CDR2 SMNVEV (reference sequence). The CDR3 sequence: CASSPGTISPLHF.